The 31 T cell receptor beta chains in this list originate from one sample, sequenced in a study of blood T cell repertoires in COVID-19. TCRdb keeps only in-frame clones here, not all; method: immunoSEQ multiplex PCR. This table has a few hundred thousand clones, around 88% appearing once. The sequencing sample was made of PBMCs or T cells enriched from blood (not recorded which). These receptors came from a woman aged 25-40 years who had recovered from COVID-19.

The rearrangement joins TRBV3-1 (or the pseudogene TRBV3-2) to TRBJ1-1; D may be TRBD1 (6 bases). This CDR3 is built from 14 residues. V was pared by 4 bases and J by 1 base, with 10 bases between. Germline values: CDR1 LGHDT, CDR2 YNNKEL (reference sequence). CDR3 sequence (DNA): TGTGCCAGCAGCCGAGAGGACAGGAACACTGAAGCTTTCTTT. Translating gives CASSREDRNTEAFF.

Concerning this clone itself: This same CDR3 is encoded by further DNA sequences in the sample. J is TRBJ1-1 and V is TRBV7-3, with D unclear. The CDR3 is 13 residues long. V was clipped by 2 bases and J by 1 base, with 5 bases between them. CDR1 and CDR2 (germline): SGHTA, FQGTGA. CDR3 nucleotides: TGTGCCAGCAGCTTATCAGAGAACACTGAAGCTTTCTTT. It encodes CASSLSENTEAFF.

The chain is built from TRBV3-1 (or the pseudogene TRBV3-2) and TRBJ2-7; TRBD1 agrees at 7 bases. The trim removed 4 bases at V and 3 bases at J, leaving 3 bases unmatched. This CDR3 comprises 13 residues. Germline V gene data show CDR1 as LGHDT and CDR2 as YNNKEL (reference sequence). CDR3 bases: TGTGCCAGCAGCCCAGGGGGAATCTACGAGCAGTACTTC. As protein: CASSPGGIYEQYF.

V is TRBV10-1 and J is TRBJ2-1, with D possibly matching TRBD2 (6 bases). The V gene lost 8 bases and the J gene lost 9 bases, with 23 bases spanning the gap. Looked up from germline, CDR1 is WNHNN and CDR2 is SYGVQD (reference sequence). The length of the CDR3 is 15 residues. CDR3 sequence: CASRILAESSGEQFF. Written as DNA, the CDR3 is TGCGCCAGCCGAATCTTAGCGGAATCAAGTGGTGAGCAGTTCTTC.

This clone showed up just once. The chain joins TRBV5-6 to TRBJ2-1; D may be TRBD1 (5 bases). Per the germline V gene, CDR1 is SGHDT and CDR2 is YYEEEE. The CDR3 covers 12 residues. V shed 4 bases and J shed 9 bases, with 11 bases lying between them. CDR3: CASSIRVVEQFF. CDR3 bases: TGTGCCAGCAGCATCAGGGTTGTTGAGCAGTTCTTC.

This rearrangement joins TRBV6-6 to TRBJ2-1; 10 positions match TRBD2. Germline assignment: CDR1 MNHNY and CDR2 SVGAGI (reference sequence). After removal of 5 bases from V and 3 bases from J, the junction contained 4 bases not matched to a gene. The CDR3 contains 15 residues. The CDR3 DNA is TGTGCCAGCAGTGGACTAGCGGCAGACTACAATGAGCAGTTCTTC. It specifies CASSGLAADYNEQFF.

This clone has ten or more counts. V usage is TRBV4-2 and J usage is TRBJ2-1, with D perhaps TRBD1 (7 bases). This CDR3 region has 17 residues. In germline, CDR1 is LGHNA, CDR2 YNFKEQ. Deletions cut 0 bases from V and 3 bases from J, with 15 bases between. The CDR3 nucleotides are TGTGCCAGCAGCCAAGAGTGGACAGGAGGGAGCTACAATGAGCAGTTCTTC. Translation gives CASSQEWTGGSYNEQFF.

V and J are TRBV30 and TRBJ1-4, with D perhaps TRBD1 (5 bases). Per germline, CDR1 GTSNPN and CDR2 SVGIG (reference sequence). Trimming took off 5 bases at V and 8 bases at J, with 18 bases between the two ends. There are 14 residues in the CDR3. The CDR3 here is CAWGRGGAGEKLFF. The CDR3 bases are TGTGCCTGGGGCCGAGGCGGGGCTGGAGAAAAACTGTTTTTT.

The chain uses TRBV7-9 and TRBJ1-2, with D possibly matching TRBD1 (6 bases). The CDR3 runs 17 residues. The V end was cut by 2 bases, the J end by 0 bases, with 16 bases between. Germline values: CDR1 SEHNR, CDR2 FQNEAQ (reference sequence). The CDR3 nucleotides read TGTGCCAGCAGCTTAACGGACAGTTTCGATTCTAACTATGGCTACACCTTC. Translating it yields CASSLTDSFDSNYGYTF.

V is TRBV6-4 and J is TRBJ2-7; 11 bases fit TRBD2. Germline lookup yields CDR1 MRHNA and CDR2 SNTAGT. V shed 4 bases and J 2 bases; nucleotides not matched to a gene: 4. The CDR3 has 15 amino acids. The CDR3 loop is CASSALAGGTYEQYF. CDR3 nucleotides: TGTGCCAGCAGTGCCCTAGCGGGAGGCACCTACGAGCAGTACTTC.

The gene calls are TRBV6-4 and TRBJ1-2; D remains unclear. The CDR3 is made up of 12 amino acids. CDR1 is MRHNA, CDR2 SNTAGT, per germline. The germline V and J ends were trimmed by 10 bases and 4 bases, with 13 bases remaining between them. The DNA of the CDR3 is TGTGCCACCCGAGGTGGCCCCTATGGCTACACCTTC. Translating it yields CATRGGPYGYTF.

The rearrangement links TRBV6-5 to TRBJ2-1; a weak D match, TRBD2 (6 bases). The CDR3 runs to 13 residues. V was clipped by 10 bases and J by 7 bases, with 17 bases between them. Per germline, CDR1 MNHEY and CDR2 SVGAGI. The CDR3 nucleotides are TGTGCCACACAAAGGGAGGCGGTGAATGAGCAGTTCTTC. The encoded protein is CATQREAVNEQFF.

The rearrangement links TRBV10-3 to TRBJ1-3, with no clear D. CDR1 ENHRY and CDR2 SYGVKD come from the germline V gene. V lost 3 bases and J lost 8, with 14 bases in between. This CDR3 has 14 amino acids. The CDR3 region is CAISDNGRGDTIYF. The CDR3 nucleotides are TGTGCCATCAGTGATAATGGCCGCGGAGACACCATATATTTT.

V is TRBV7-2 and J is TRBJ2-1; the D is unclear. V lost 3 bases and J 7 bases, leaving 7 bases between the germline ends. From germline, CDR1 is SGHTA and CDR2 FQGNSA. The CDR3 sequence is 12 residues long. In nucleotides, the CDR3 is TGTGCCAGCAGCTTGGGCCTTAATGAGCAGTTCTTC. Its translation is CASSLGLNEQFF.

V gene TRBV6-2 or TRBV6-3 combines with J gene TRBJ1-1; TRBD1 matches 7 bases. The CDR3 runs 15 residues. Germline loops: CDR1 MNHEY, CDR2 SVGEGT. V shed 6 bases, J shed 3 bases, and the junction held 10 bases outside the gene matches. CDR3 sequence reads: CASSPYDRVYTEAFF. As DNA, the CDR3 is TGTGCCAGCAGCCCCTACGACAGGGTGTACACTGAAGCTTTCTTT.

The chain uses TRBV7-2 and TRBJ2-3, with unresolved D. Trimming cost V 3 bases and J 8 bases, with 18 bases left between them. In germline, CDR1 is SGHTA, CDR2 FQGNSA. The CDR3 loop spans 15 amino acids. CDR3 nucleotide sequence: TGTGCCAGCAGCTTGGTCCAATTGGGCCCCGGTACGCAGTATTTT. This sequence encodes CASSLVQLGPGTQYF.

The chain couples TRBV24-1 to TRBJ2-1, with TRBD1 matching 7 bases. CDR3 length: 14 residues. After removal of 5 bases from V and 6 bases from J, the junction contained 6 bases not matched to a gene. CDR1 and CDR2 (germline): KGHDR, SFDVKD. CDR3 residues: CATSGAGGSNEQFF. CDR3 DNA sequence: TGTGCCACCAGTGGGGCAGGGGGAAGCAATGAGCAGTTCTTC.

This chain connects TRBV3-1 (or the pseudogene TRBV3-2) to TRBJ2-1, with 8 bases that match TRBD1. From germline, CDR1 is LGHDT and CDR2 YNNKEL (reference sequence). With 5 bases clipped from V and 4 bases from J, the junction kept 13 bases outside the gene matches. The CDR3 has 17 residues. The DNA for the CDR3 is TGTGCCAGCAGCTGTTCGACACCCAGGGGGCGATACAATGAGCAGTTCTTC. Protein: CASSCSTPRGRYNEQFF.

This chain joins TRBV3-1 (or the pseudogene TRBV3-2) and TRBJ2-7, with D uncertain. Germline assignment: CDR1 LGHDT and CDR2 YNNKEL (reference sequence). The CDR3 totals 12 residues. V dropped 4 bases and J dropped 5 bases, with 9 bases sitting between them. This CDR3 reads CASSPNFNEQYF. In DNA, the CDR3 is TGTGCCAGCAGCCCCAACTTTAACGAGCAGTACTTC.

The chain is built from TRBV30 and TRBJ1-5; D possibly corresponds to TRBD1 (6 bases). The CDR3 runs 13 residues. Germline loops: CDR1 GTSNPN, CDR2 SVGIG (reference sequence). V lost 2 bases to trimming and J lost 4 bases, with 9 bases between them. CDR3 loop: CAWSQGWNQPQHF. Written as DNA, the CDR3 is TGTGCCTGGAGTCAGGGGTGGAATCAGCCCCAGCATTTT.

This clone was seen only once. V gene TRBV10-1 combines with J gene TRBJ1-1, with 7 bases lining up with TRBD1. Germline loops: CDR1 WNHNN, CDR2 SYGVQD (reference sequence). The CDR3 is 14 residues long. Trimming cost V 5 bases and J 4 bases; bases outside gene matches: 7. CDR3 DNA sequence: TGCGCCAGCAGTTTTTACAGGGGAAGCACTGAAGCTTTCTTT. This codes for CASSFYRGSTEAFF.

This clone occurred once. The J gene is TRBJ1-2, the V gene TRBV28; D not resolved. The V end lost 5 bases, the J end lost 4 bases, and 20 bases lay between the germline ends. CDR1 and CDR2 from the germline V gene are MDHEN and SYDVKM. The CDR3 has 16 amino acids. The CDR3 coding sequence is TGTGCCAGCAGTCTGATACGGACGGACTCGAGCTATGGCTACACCTTC. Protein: CASSLIRTDSSYGYTF.

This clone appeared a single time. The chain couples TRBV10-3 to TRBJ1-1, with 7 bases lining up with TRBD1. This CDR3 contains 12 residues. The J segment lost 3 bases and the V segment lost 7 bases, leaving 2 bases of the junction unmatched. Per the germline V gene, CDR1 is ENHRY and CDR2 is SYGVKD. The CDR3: CAIKQGDTEAFF. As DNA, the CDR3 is TGTGCCATCAAGCAGGGGGACACTGAAGCTTTCTTT.

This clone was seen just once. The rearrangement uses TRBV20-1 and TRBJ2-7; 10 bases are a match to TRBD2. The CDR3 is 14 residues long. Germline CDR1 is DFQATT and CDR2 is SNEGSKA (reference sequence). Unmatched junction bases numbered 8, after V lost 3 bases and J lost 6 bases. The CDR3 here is CSASKPGLASEQYF. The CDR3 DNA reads TGCAGTGCTAGTAAACCGGGACTAGCGTCCGAGCAGTACTTC.

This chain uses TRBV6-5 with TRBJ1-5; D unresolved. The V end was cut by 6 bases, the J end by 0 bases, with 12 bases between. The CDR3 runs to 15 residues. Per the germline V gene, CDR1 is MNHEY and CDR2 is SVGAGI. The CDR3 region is CASRPRGVSNQPQHF. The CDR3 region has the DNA TGTGCCAGCAGACCCCGCGGGGTTAGCAATCAGCCCCAGCATTTT.

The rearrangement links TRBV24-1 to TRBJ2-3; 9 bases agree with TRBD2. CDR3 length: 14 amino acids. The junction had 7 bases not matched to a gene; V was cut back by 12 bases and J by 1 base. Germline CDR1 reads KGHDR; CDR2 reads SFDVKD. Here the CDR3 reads CASCGRDGTDTQYF. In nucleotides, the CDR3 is TGTGCCTCCTGCGGGAGGGATGGCACAGATACGCAGTATTTT.

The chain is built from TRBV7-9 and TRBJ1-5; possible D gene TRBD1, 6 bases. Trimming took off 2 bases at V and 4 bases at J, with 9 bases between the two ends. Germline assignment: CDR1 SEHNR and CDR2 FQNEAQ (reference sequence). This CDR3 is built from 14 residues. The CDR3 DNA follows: TGTGCCAGCAGCTTAAAGGGGGAAAATCAGCCCCAGCATTTT. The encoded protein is CASSLKGENQPQHF.

The CDR3 spells CASSVIQDNSPLHF. CDR3 nucleotide sequence: TGTGCCAGCAGCGTAATCCAGGATAATTCACCCCTCCACTTT. The chain combines TRBV9 with TRBJ1-6; D unresolved. The CDR3 length is 14 residues. V lost 1 base to trimming and J lost 5 bases, with 7 bases between them. CDR1 and CDR2 from the germline V gene are SGDLS and YYNGEE.

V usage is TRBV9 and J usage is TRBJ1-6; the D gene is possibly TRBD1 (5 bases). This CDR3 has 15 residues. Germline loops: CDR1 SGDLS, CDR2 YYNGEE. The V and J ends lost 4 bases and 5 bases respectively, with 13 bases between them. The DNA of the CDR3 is TGTGCCAGCAGCTCCGCCCGGACAAATAATTCACCCCTCCACTTT. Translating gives CASSSARTNNSPLHF. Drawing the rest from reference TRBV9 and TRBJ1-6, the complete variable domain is DSGVTQTPKHLITATGQRVTLRCSPRSGDLSVYWYQQSLDQGLQFLIQYYNGEERAKGNILERFSAQQFPDLHSELNLSSLELGDSALYFCASSSARTNNSPLHFGNGTRLTVT.

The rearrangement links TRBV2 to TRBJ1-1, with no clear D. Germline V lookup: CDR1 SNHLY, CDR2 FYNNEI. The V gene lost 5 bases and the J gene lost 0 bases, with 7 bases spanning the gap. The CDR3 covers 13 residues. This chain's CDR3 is CASSNSLNTEAFF. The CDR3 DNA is TGTGCCAGCAGTAACAGCCTGAACACTGAAGCTTTCTTT.

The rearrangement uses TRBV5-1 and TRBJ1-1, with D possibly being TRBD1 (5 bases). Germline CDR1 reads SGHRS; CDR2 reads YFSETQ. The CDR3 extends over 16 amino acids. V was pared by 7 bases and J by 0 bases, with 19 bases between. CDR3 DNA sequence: TGCGCCAGCTCCTGGGGGGGGTTGGGCATGAACACTGAAGCTTTCTTT. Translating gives CASSWGGLGMNTEAFF.